The 5 T cell receptor beta chains given below trace back to one sample, sequenced in a study of T cells after yellow fever vaccination. TCRdb analysed the 5' RACE reads with MiXCR anew, one entry per CDR3 protein. The sample records a few hundred thousand distinct CDR3 sequences, more than 3.5% being singletons. The sample consisted of PBMCs, taken 15 days after the yellow fever booster vaccination. The source of these receptors is a man younger than 35 who received the YFV17D yellow fever vaccine.

This clonotype appeared many times. V is TRBV7-2 and J is TRBJ1-6; no clear D. Germline V gene data show CDR1 as SGHTA and CDR2 as FQGNSA. This CDR3 comprises 17 residues. The V end lost 1 base, the J end lost 0 bases, and 10 bases lay between the germline ends. CDR3 amino acids: CASSLEGPSSYNSPLHF. CDR3 nucleotide sequence: TGTGCCAGCAGCTTAGAAGGGCCGAGCTCCTATAATTCACCCCTCCACTTT. Drawing the rest from reference TRBV7-2 and TRBJ1-6, the complete variable domain is GAGVSQSPSNKVTEKGKDVELRCDPISGHTALYWYRQSLGQGLEFLIYFQGNSAPDKSGLPSDRFSAERTGGSVSTLTIQRTQQEDSAVYLCASSLEGPSSYNSPLHFGNGTRLTVT.

There are many counts of this clonotype. The chain uses TRBV28 and TRBJ1-1; 7 nucleotides match TRBD1. J gave up 3 bases and V 9 bases, and 7 bases lay outside the gene matches. The CDR3 covers 13 residues. Germline V CDR1 and CDR2: MDHEN, SYDVKM. The CDR3 region is CASYRGGDTEAFF. CDR3 coding DNA: TGTGCCAGTTACAGGGGAGGCGACACTGAAGCTTTCTTT.

This chain uses TRBV7-2 with TRBJ1-4; D unclear. The CDR3 runs 16 residues. Germline V gives CDR1 SGHTA, CDR2 FQGNSA. V was clipped by 6 bases and J by 3 bases, with 17 bases between them. CDR3 sequence (DNA): TGTGCCAGCAGTCAACAGCCTCGAGGGTCTAATGAAAAACTGTTTTTT. Translated, it gives CASSQQPRGSNEKLFF.

This clonotype was observed at least ten times. This chain uses TRBV24-1 with TRBJ1-2; no definite D call. V was clipped by 4 bases and J by 3 bases, with 8 bases between them. Germline V gene lookup returns CDR1 KGHDR and CDR2 SFDVKD. This CDR3 contains 13 residues. CDR3 DNA: TGTGCCACCAGTGACCAAGGATACTATGGCTACACCTTC. As protein: CATSDQGYYGYTF.

This clonotype has at least ten counts. The CDR3 reads CASSLVPTTGELFF. The CDR3 nucleotides read TGCGCCAGCAGCTTGGTTCCAACCACCGGGGAGCTGTTTTTT. This chain uses TRBV5-1 with TRBJ2-2, with D hard to call. This CDR3 contains 14 residues. Looked up from germline, CDR1 is SGHRS and CDR2 is YFSETQ. Trimming shortened V by 0 bases and J by 4 bases, and 7 bases separated the two germline ends.